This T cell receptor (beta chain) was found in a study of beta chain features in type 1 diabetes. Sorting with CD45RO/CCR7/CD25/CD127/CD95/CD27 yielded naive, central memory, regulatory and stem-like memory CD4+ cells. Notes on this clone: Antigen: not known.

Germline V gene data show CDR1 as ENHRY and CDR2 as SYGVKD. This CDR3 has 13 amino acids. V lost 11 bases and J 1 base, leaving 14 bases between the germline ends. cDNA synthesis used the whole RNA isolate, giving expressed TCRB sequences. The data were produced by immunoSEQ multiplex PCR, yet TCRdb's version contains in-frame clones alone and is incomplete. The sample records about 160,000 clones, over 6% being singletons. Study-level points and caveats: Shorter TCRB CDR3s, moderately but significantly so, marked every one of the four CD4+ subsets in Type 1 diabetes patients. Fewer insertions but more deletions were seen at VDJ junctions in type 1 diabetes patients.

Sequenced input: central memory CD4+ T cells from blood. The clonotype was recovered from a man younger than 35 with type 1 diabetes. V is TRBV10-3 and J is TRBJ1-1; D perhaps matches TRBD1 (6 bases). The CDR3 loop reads CAARGAANTEAFF. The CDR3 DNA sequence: TGTGCCGCCCGGGGGGCAGCGAACACTGAAGCTTTCTTT.